Sequencing of this T cell receptor (beta chain) was carried out in a study of hypomethylating agent response in myelodysplastic syndrome. A word on this clone: Its matching antigen is unknown.

TCRdb's copy holds only in-frame clones and misses some; the assay was immunoSEQ multiplex PCR. Of roughly 9,800 clones listed, 83% are singletons. Germline values: CDR1 MGHRA, CDR2 YSYEKL. Trimming took off 5 bases at V and 1 base at J, with 22 bases between the two ends. CDR3 length: 18 amino acids. Whole-study results and caveats: After hypomethylating agent treatment, diversity and clonality showed no significant change, overall or by response.

The receptor was derived from a human donor with myelodysplastic syndrome. V gene TRBV4-1 combines with J gene TRBJ2-3; possibly TRBD2 for D (5 bases). Sequenced here: bone marrow, sampled before or after starting hypomethylating agent treatment for myelodysplastic syndrome (not recorded which). The CDR3 DNA reads TGCGCCAGCAGCACCCCCCCCACTAGTTCTTTACGCACAGATACGCAGTATTTT. Amino acids: CASSTPPTSSLRTDTQYF.